Each of the 16 T cell receptor beta chains below was sequenced from the same sample in a study of cytomegalovirus exposure and HLA in healthy donors. Assay used: immunoSEQ multiplex PCR; TCRdb lists only in-frame clones, some missing. In the table there are 90,000 to 150,000 clones, 85% to 90% of which are singletons. Sequencing was carried out using PBMCs. Source of these receptors: a woman aged 25 to 39 in good health and CMV-seronegative.

The chain employs TRBV6-6 and TRBJ1-2; D not certain. CDR3 length: 11 residues. Per germline, CDR1 MNHNY and CDR2 SVGAGI (reference sequence). The germline V and J ends were trimmed by 10 bases and 0 bases, with 6 bases remaining between them. This chain's CDR3 is CATNSNYGYTF. CDR3 nucleotide sequence: TGTGCCACTAATTCTAACTATGGCTACACCTTC.

This clone occurred once. The chain employs TRBV9 and TRBJ1-2; D is undetermined. Germline lookup yields CDR1 SGDLS and CDR2 YYNGEE. Trimming shortened V by 0 bases and J by 2 bases, and 8 bases separated the two germline ends. The CDR3 spans 14 residues. The CDR3 DNA reads TGTGCCAGCAGCGTAGATCCAAAAAACTATGGCTACACCTTC. Encoded protein: CASSVDPKNYGYTF. Drawing the rest from reference TRBV9 and TRBJ1-2, the complete variable domain is DSGVTQTPKHLITATGQRVTLRCSPRSGDLSVYWYQQSLDQGLQFLIQYYNGEERAKGNILERFSAQQFPDLHSELNLSSLELGDSALYFCASSVDPKNYGYTFGSGTRLTVV.

The CDR3 DNA is TGTGCCAGCAGCCCCCAAGGGACAGCCACAGATACGCAGTATTTT. Protein sequence: CASSPQGTATDTQYF. The gene calls are TRBV9 and TRBJ2-3; 7 bases fit TRBD1. V was clipped by 4 bases and J by 2 bases; unmatched bases: 7. Germline CDR1 is SGDLS and CDR2 is YYNGEE. The CDR3 covers 15 residues.

As concerns this clone: One end of the junction fails to match germline, which may point to a read error. The gene calls are TRBV5-1 and TRBJ2-7; the match to TRBD2 covers 8 bases. CDR3 length: 12 residues. CDR1 SGHRS and CDR2 YFSETQ come from the germline V gene. CDR3 sequence (DNA): TGCGCTAGCAGCCCGGGGGGGAGCGAGCAGTACTTC. Amino acids: CASSPGGSEQYF.

This chain joins TRBV19 and TRBJ2-5; D possibly corresponds to TRBD2 (5 bases). This CDR3 region has 15 residues. V was pared by 0 bases and J by 7 bases, with 15 bases between. In germline, CDR1 is LNHDA, CDR2 SQIVND (reference sequence). CDR3 DNA: TGTGCCAGTAGTATAGATCGCGGGCCCCCGGGGACCCAGTACTTC. Amino acids: CASSIDRGPPGTQYF.

This clone was observed a few times. The chain couples TRBV5-1 to TRBJ1-2; 7 bases are shared with TRBD1. The CDR3 runs 12 residues. Germline V lookup: CDR1 SGHRS, CDR2 YFSETQ. Trimming cost V 4 bases and J 6 bases; bases outside gene matches: 3. The CDR3 DNA reads as TGCGCCAGCAGCCCCACAGGGGATGGCTACACCTTC. This translates into CASSPTGDGYTF.

V is TRBV27 and J is TRBJ1-5; a weak D match, TRBD1 (5 bases). CDR3 length: 13 residues. V lost 6 bases, J lost 2 bases, and 8 bases lay in between. From germline, CDR1 is MNHEY and CDR2 SMNVEV (reference sequence). The CDR3 loop is CASSGGGNQPQHF. CDR3 in DNA: TGTGCCAGCAGCGGAGGGGGCAATCAGCCCCAGCATTTT.

The gene calls are TRBV5-1 and TRBJ2-2; D is undetermined. The V gene's germline CDR1 is SGHRS and CDR2 YFSETQ. V was trimmed by 0 bases and J by 1 base, leaving 16 bases between them. The CDR3 length is 18 residues. CDR3 sequence reads: CASSLGPLRDWNTGELFF. For the CDR3, the DNA is TGCGCCAGCAGCTTGGGGCCCCTCCGAGACTGGAACACCGGGGAGCTGTTTTTT.

The J gene is TRBJ1-1, the V gene TRBV30, with D uncertain. The germline V gene encodes CDR1 GTSNPN and CDR2 SVGIG (reference sequence). V lost 8 bases and J 0 bases, leaving 13 bases between the germline ends. The CDR3 consists of 13 residues. The CDR3 nucleotides are TGTGCCAAAGAGAACCTCATGAACACTGAAGCTTTCTTT. This gives the protein CAKENLMNTEAFF.

V and J are TRBV7-8 and TRBJ2-1, with 10 bases lining up with TRBD1. Germline V lookup: CDR1 SGHVS, CDR2 FQNEAQ. Trimming cost V 2 bases and J 3 bases; bases outside gene matches: 1. This CDR3 is 15 amino acids long. The chain's CDR3 is CASSLRDRGYNEQFF. In DNA form, the CDR3 reads TGTGCCAGCAGCTTACGGGACAGGGGCTACAATGAGCAGTTCTTC.

This clone was recorded only once. The J gene is TRBJ2-1, the V gene TRBV30; D not resolved. Trimming pared 5 bases from V and 7 bases from J, leaving 12 bases between. The CDR3 spans 12 residues. Germline V gene lookup returns CDR1 GTSNPN and CDR2 SVGIG (reference sequence). This CDR3 is CAWASRQNEQFF. Here the CDR3 DNA reads TGTGCCTGGGCTAGTCGCCAAAATGAGCAGTTCTTC.

This chain connects TRBV5-1 to TRBJ2-1; 10 bases match TRBD2. The V and J ends lost 0 bases and 7 bases, in that order; junction bases with no gene match: 7. Germline values: CDR1 SGHRS, CDR2 YFSETQ. The CDR3 loop spans 16 amino acids. CDR3 residues: CASSLGSSGGRNEQFF. For the CDR3, the DNA is TGCGCCAGCAGCTTGGGGAGTAGCGGGGGGAGGAATGAGCAGTTCTTC.

This chain uses TRBV15 with TRBJ2-5; D is uncertain. Trimming shortened V by 3 bases and J by 9 bases, and 11 bases separated the two germline ends. This CDR3 has 12 residues. Per germline, CDR1 LNHNV and CDR2 YYDKDF (reference sequence). The CDR3 loop reads CATSRVLRAQYF. The CDR3 DNA reads TGTGCCACCAGCAGGGTCCTGAGAGCCCAGTACTTC.

Worth noting for this clone: Sequence at one end of the junction differs from germline and may be a read error. The same CDR3 arises from other DNA sequences in this sample as well. J is TRBJ1-2 and V is TRBV15, with 11 nucleotides matching TRBD1. CDR3 size: 17 residues. Germline values: CDR1 LNHNV, CDR2 YYDKDF (reference sequence). CDR3 residues: CATSRTNGQGADYGYTF. The DNA for the CDR3 is TGTGCCACCAGCAGAACCAACGGACAGGGGGCGGACTATGGTTACACCTTC.

This chain uses TRBV7-3 with TRBJ1-1; TRBD1 is a possible D gene (6 bases). The length of the CDR3 is 13 residues. Germline values: CDR1 SGHTA, CDR2 FQGTGA. Trimming removed 5 bases from V and 5 bases from J, with 12 bases in between. The CDR3 reads CASSLQGFTEAFF. In DNA form, the CDR3 reads TGTGCCAGCAGCCTACAGGGTTTTACTGAAGCTTTCTTT. The whole variable domain, filled in from reference TRBV7-3 and TRBJ1-1, reads GAGVSQTPSNKVTEKGKYVELRCDPISGHTALYWYRQSLGQGPEFLIYFQGTGAADDSGLPNDRFFAVRPEGSVSTLKIQRTERGDSAVYLCASSLQGFTEAFFGQGTRLTVV.

This sequence joins TRBV5-1 and TRBJ2-7; no clear D gene. Per the germline V gene, CDR1 is SGHRS and CDR2 is YFSETQ. V lost 4 bases to trimming and J lost 0 bases, with 17 bases between them. The CDR3 sequence is 16 residues long. CDR3 protein: CASSGLVAEYSYEQYF. CDR3 nucleotide sequence: TGCGCCAGCAGCGGCCTCGTGGCAGAATACTCCTACGAGCAGTACTTC.